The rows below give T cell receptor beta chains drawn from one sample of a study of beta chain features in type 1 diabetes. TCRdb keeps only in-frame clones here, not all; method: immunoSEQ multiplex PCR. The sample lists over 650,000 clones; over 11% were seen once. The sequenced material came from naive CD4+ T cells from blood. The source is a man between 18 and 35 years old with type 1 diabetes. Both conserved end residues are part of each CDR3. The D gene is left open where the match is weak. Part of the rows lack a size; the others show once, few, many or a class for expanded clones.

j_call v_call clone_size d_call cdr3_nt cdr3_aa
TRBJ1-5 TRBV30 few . TGTGCCTGGACCCCCCCGGGGGCAGGACAGCCCCAGCATTTT CAWTPPGAGQPQHF
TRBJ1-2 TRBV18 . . TGTGCCAGCTCACCCAGGGATTTCGGCTACACCTTC CASSPRDFGYTF
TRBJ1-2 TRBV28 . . TGTGCCGGGAGCCGGGGCAGGGCCTATGGCTACACCTTC CAGSRGRAYGYTF
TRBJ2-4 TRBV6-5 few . TGTGCCAGCAGTTACTCGTATCAGGGATCCAAAAACATTCAGTACTTC CASSYSYQGSKNIQYF
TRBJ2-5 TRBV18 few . TGTGCCAGCTCACCGGCCCCCTCTCGAGAGACCCAGTACTTC CASSPAPSRETQYF
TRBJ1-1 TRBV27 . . TGTGCCAGCAGTTACAAGGCTGGGGGGACCTTGAACACTGAAGCTTTCTTT CASSYKAGGTLNTEAFF
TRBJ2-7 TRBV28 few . TGTGCCACCCGGACCCTCTCCTACGAGCAGTACTTC CATRTLSYEQYF
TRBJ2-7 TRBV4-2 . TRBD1 TGTGCCAGCAGCTCGGGAGCCGGGACAGGGCTCTCCTACGAGCAGTACTTC CASSSGAGTGLSYEQYF
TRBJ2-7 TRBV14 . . TGTGCCAGCAGCCAAGTAAGGATTCACGAGCAGTACTTC CASSQVRIHEQYF
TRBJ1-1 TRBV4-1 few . TGCGCCAGCAGCCAAGAGCCCACGAGAAGAGCTTTCTTT CASSQEPTRRAFF
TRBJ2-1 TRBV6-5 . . TGTGCCAGCAGTTACGCGGGACAGATTTACAATGAGCAGTTCTTC CASSYAGQIYNEQFF
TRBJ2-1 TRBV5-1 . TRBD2 TGCGCCAGCAGCTTGGAGGTAGCGGGAGGGCGATTGTTCTTC CASSLEVAGGRLFF
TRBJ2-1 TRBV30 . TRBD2 TGTGCCTGGAGAACCGGGACTAGCGGGAGCCATGAGCAGTTCTTC CAWRTGTSGSHEQFF
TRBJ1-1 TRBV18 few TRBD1 TGTGCCAGCTCACCGAACCCTCTTGGGACAGGGAAGACCATGAACACTGAAGCTTTCTTT CASSPNPLGTGKTMNTEAFF
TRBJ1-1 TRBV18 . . TGTGCCAGCTCACCAGAGGTTGAAGCTTTCTTT CASSPEVEAFF
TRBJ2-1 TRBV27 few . TGTGCCAGCAGTTTAAGCTCCTACAATGAGCAGTTCTTC CASSLSSYNEQFF